Shown below are 9 T cell receptor beta chains from a single sample sequenced in a study of cytomegalovirus exposure and HLA in healthy donors (dated by TCRdb to about 2017). Library construction relied on the immunoSEQ multiplex PCR assay. TCRdb's version of the immuneACCESS table is confined to in-frame rearrangements and falls short of the full clone set. An unresolved V gene accounts for under half of the shortfall where checked; the remainder is of unknown origin. The sample has more than 95,000 clones on record, roughly 82% of them singletons. Roughly 5.3% of the sample goes to the ten largest clones. Sequencing was performed on PBMCs. The receptors come from a man aged 18-30 years in good health and CMV-seronegative.

At least ten counts were recorded for this clone. The chain links TRBV7-8 to TRBJ1-2; 7 bases align to TRBD1. Unmatched junction bases numbered 17, after V lost 4 bases and J lost 6 bases. The germline V gene encodes CDR1 SGHVS and CDR2 FQNEAQ. The CDR3 spans 17 residues. The CDR3 coding sequence is TGTGCCAGCAGCTCGAAACGTGGGACAGCTATAGGTGATGGCTACACCTTC. It yields the protein CASSSKRGTAIGDGYTF.

This clone was detected only once. Here the CDR3 reads CASSIDAGVDTGELFF. CDR3 bases: TGTGCCAGTAGTATAGACGCGGGGGTGGACACCGGGGAGCTGTTTTTT. J is TRBJ2-2 and V is TRBV19, with TRBD2 matching 7 bases. There are 16 residues in the CDR3. CDR1 and CDR2 from the germline V gene are LNHDA and SQIVND (reference sequence). V lost 0 bases and J lost 3; bases outside the gene matches: 4.

The chain combines TRBV30 with TRBJ1-2, with 9 positions matching TRBD1. Trimming at V came to 1 base and at J to 8 bases, leaving 5 bases not matched to a gene. The germline gives CDR1 GTSNPN, CDR2 SVGIG (reference sequence). This CDR3 comprises 13 residues. CDR3 region: CAWSETGGSGYTF. DNA for the CDR3: TGTGCCTGGAGTGAGACAGGGGGGTCGGGCTACACCTTC.

The V gene is TRBV30, the J gene TRBJ2-7; TRBD2 matches at 10 bases. CDR1 and CDR2 from the germline V gene are GTSNPN and SVGIG (reference sequence). The junction had 9 bases not matched to a gene; V was cut back by 3 bases and J by 4 bases. The CDR3 has 15 residues. In DNA, the CDR3 is TGTGCCTGGAGCCGCGGTGCTAGCGGGAGTTACGAGCAGTACTTC. Amino acid sequence: CAWSRGASGSYEQYF.

This clone was recorded only once. The chain couples TRBV2 to TRBJ1-1, with 10 bases fitting TRBD1. The CDR3 loop spans 14 amino acids. V trimming: 7 bases; J trimming: 4 bases; junction bases outside the gene matches: 6. Germline CDR1 SNHLY, CDR2 FYNNEI. CDR3 in DNA: TGTGCCAGCACCACGACAGGGGGCGTCACTGAAGCTTTCTTT. This encodes CASTTTGGVTEAFF.

This clone came up a few times. The chain joins TRBV25-1 to TRBJ1-2; D not resolved. The germline CDR1 and CDR2 sequences are MGHDK and SYGVNS. The CDR3 contains 12 residues. V shed 3 bases and J shed 8 bases, with 10 bases lying between them. The chain's CDR3 is CASSDPPNGYTF. As DNA, the CDR3 is TGTGCCAGCAGTGACCCCCCTAACGGCTACACCTTC.

The rearrangement joins TRBV30 to TRBJ2-5; no clear D. Germline assignment: CDR1 GTSNPN and CDR2 SVGIG (reference sequence). The CDR3 totals 11 residues. V lost 4 bases, J lost 2 bases, and 5 bases lay in between. In nucleotides, the CDR3 is TGTGCCTGGACAGAACAAGAGACCCAGTACTTC. It is translated as CAWTEQETQYF.

The rearrangement links TRBV30 to TRBJ1-1; a weak D match, TRBD1 (5 bases). Germline V gives CDR1 GTSNPN, CDR2 SVGIG (reference sequence). The CDR3 runs to 14 residues. V dropped 0 bases and J dropped 1 base, with 9 bases sitting between them. This chain's CDR3 is CAWSVGQSNTEAFF. The CDR3 coding sequence is TGTGCCTGGAGTGTGGGGCAGTCGAACACTGAAGCTTTCTTT.

V and J are TRBV19 and TRBJ2-5, with 9 nucleotides matching TRBD1. The CDR3 spans 16 residues. Germline lookup yields CDR1 LNHDA and CDR2 SQIVND (reference sequence). With V trimmed by 3 bases and J by 5 bases, 10 bases remained unmatched. The CDR3 DNA follows: TGTGCCAGTAGTATTATTGCGGGACAGGGTGTGGAGACCCAGTACTTC. This encodes CASSIIAGQGVETQYF.